These 27 T cell receptor beta chains were all obtained from the same sample, sequenced in a study of cytomegalovirus exposure and HLA in healthy donors. Amplification used 60 Vbeta primers and 13 Jbeta primers. The repertoire was sequenced with immunoSEQ multiplex PCR; TCRdb's copy has only in-frame clones and lacks some. The sample holds some 190,000 clones, about 86% seen once. Specimen: PBMCs. The receptor set was obtained from a woman aged 25-40 years in good health and CMV-seronegative.

This clone was recorded only once. This chain links TRBV29-1 with TRBJ1-2; a possible D gene is TRBD1 (6 bases). Germline V gene data show CDR1 as SQVTM and CDR2 as ANQGSEA. V shed 1 base and J shed 8 bases, with 20 bases lying between them. The length of the CDR3 is 15 residues. For the CDR3, the DNA is TGCAGCGTTGAAGCTCGGGCCTGGGACACGAAGGGCTACACCTTC. Amino acids: CSVEARAWDTKGYTF.

This chain connects TRBV2 to TRBJ1-2; maybe TRBD1 (6 bases). Trimming left V 7 bases short and J 7 bases short, with 16 bases between. The CDR3 covers 13 residues. Germline CDR1 reads SNHLY; CDR2 reads FYNNEI. This CDR3 reads CASIEGVSGGYTF. The DNA of the CDR3 is TGTGCCAGCATAGAGGGGGTCTCAGGTGGCTACACCTTC.

The rearrangement links TRBV6-1 to TRBJ2-7, with 9 bases identical to TRBD1. Trimming removed 3 bases from V and 2 bases from J; junction bases left unmatched: 2. The germline gives CDR1 MNHNS, CDR2 SASEGT. The CDR3 contains 14 residues. The chain's CDR3 is CASSEGTGPYEQYF. The CDR3 bases are TGTGCCAGCAGTGAGGGGACAGGGCCCTACGAGCAGTACTTC.

The chain carries TRBV18 and TRBJ2-2; 11 nucleotides match TRBD2. The CDR3 contains 16 residues. V dropped 0 bases and J dropped 4; count of bases not matched to a gene: 1. CDR1 and CDR2 (germline): KGHSH, LQKENI. The CDR3: CASSPPGLAVTGELFF. The CDR3 bases are TGTGCCAGCTCACCACCGGGACTAGCGGTCACCGGGGAGCTGTTTTTT.

CDR3 residues: CASSQGLSSSYEQYF. CDR3 coding DNA: TGTGCCAGCAGCCAGGGACTCTCAAGCTCCTACGAGCAGTACTTC. The rearrangement uses TRBV28 and TRBJ2-7; D is perhaps TRBD2 (6 bases). The germline gives CDR1 MDHEN, CDR2 SYDVKM. Trimming removed 6 bases at V and 0 bases at J, with 15 bases between. The CDR3 has 15 residues.

This rearrangement joins TRBV5-1 to TRBJ2-7, with TRBD1 identical over 7 bases. The CDR3 runs 15 residues. The germline CDR1 and CDR2 sequences are SGHRS and YFSETQ. J gave up 5 bases and V 4 bases, and 12 bases lay outside the gene matches. In nucleotides, the CDR3 is TGCGCCAGCAGCGATCTTACACCGGGACAGAACGAGCAGTACTTC. Translation gives CASSDLTPGQNEQYF.

This chain links TRBV19 with TRBJ2-7; D may be TRBD1 (5 bases). The CDR3 sequence is 16 residues long. Trimming left V 4 bases short and J 1 base short, with 17 bases between. The germline V gene has CDR1 LNHDA and CDR2 SQIVND (reference sequence). Written as DNA, the CDR3 is TGTGCCAGTAGTAACGCCAAGGGGATATCATCCTACGAGCAGTACTTC. Translation gives CASSNAKGISSYEQYF.

The genes are TRBV11-2 and TRBJ1-3; the D gene is possibly TRBD1 (5 bases). The CDR3 has 14 residues. Germline CDR1 SGHAT, CDR2 FQNNGV. V was trimmed by 5 bases and J by 2 bases, leaving 10 bases between them. The CDR3 sequence: CASSRAGPGNTIYF. Here the CDR3 DNA reads TGTGCCAGCAGCCGTGCGGGGCCTGGAAACACCATATATTTT.

With regard to this clone: One end of the junction is discordant with germline, which a read error may explain. The gene calls are TRBV7-9 and TRBJ1-1; D might be TRBD1 (5 bases). Germline V gives CDR1 SEHNR, CDR2 FQNEAQ (reference sequence). CDR3 length equals 13 residues. CDR3 nucleotide sequence: TGTTCCAGCAGCCTAAACTCAGGGACTGAAGCTTTCTTT. It is translated as CSSSLNSGTEAFF.

The chain uses TRBV6-6 and TRBJ2-7; 7 bases match TRBD2. CDR3 length equals 15 residues. With 0 bases clipped from V and 3 bases from J, the junction kept 5 bases outside the gene matches. The germline V gene encodes CDR1 MNHNY and CDR2 SVGAGI (reference sequence). The CDR3 DNA sequence: TGTGCCAGCAGTTACTCGCCTAGCGGAGTCTACGAGCAGTACTTC. As protein: CASSYSPSGVYEQYF.

The rearrangement uses TRBV2 and TRBJ2-1; D might be TRBD2 (7 bases). V was pared by 4 bases and J by 8 bases, with 18 bases between. This CDR3 is 15 amino acids long. Germline CDR1 and CDR2: SNHLY and FYNNEI. The chain's CDR3 is CASSGGRGANDEQFF. CDR3 coding DNA: TGTGCCAGCAGTGGGGGTCGGGGGGCCAACGATGAGCAGTTCTTC.

The rearrangement links TRBV6-4 to TRBJ1-5, with D possibly TRBD1 on 5 matching bases. The germline V gene encodes CDR1 MRHNA and CDR2 SNTAGT. The CDR3 is 13 amino acids. Trimming pared 3 bases from V and 3 bases from J, leaving 6 bases between. The CDR3 loop is CASSEQANQPQHF. The CDR3 DNA is TGTGCCAGCAGTGAACAGGCCAATCAGCCCCAGCATTTT.

V gene TRBV6-6 combines with J gene TRBJ2-1, with TRBD2 matching 7 bases. Germline lookup yields CDR1 MNHNY and CDR2 SVGAGI (reference sequence). This CDR3 spans 15 amino acids. V was pared by 2 bases and J by 3 bases, with 4 bases of the junction left unmatched. CDR3 DNA sequence: TGTGCCAGCAGTTACGCCCTAGCGGACTACAATGAGCAGTTCTTC. This codes for CASSYALADYNEQFF.

This clone was counted between two and nine times. The chain is built from TRBV6-6 and TRBJ2-7; 10 bases agree with TRBD1. CDR1 and CDR2 from the germline V gene are MNHNY and SVGAGI (reference sequence). CDR3 length: 14 amino acids. J gave up 2 bases and V 6 bases, and 4 bases lay outside the gene matches. CDR3 in amino acids: CASRQTGGAYEQYF. CDR3 coding DNA: TGTGCCAGCAGGCAGACAGGGGGCGCCTACGAGCAGTACTTC.

The J gene is TRBJ2-7, the V gene TRBV7-6, with a tentative D call TRBD1 (5 bases). The CDR3 sequence is 14 residues long. CDR1 and CDR2 from the germline V gene are SGHVS and FNYEAQ. Trimming left V 2 bases short and J 2 bases short, with 10 bases between. Here the CDR3 reads CASSLRGTAYEQYF. CDR3 DNA sequence: TGTGCCAGCAGCTTAAGGGGTACAGCCTACGAGCAGTACTTC.

The genes are TRBV11-3 and TRBJ1-1, with 8 bases fitting TRBD1. This CDR3 has 13 amino acids. Unmatched junction bases numbered 4, after V lost 4 bases and J lost 6 bases. The germline V gene has CDR1 SGHNT and CDR2 YENEEA. The CDR3 sequence: CASSYRQGSEAFF. The CDR3 region has the DNA TGTGCCAGCAGCTACAGACAGGGGTCTGAAGCTTTCTTT.

The chain joins TRBV27 to TRBJ2-1; 7 bases are shared with TRBD1. CDR1 is MNHEY and CDR2 is SMNVEV in the germline V gene (reference sequence). The CDR3 totals 12 residues. With 6 bases clipped from V and 7 bases from J, the junction kept 3 bases outside the gene matches. CDR3 DNA sequence: TGTGCCAGCAGCGGACAGGATAATGAGCAGTTCTTC. This encodes CASSGQDNEQFF.

The rearrangement uses TRBV5-4 and TRBJ1-1, with no clear D. In germline, CDR1 is SGHNT, CDR2 YYREEE (reference sequence). V lost 4 bases and J lost 6, with 10 bases in between. There are 12 residues in the CDR3. This chain's CDR3 is CASSLDPAEAFF. The CDR3 bases are TGTGCCAGCAGCCTGGACCCGGCTGAAGCTTTCTTT.

The chain joins TRBV30 to TRBJ2-3, with 8 bases aligning to TRBD2. CDR1 and CDR2 from the germline V gene are GTSNPN and SVGIG (reference sequence). The trim removed 3 bases at V and 1 base at J, leaving 3 bases unmatched. CDR3 length: 14 amino acids. CDR3 amino acids: CAWRPAGGTDTQYF. The CDR3 DNA follows: TGTGCCTGGAGGCCAGCGGGGGGCACAGATACGCAGTATTTT.

V usage is TRBV2 and J usage is TRBJ1-1, with no clear D. Trimming took off 7 bases at V and 1 base at J, with 13 bases between the two ends. The CDR3 is 14 amino acids. CDR1 SNHLY and CDR2 FYNNEI come from the germline V gene. The CDR3 region is CASTAITGNTEAFF. In nucleotides, the CDR3 is TGTGCCAGCACCGCAATTACCGGGAACACTGAAGCTTTCTTT.

The chain recombines TRBV5-4 with TRBJ2-7, with 11 bases identical to TRBD1. The CDR3 spans 14 residues. The V gene's germline CDR1 is SGHNT and CDR2 YYREEE (reference sequence). With 4 bases clipped from V and 6 bases from J, the junction kept 6 bases outside the gene matches. CDR3 in DNA: TGTGCCAGCAGCGTAACCGGGACAGGGGGCGAGCAGTACTTC. It translates to CASSVTGTGGEQYF.

Regarding this clone: The identical CDR3 is also encoded by other nucleotide sequences in the sample. V usage is TRBV2 and J usage is TRBJ2-1, with D uncertain. Germline-derived CDR1 and CDR2 are SNHLY and FYNNEI. This CDR3 is 13 amino acids long. The germline V and J ends were trimmed by 4 bases and 4 bases, with 8 bases remaining between them. The chain's CDR3 is CASSGLLYNEQFF. As DNA, the CDR3 is TGTGCCAGCAGTGGACTCTTGTACAATGAGCAGTTCTTC.

The V and J genes are TRBV7-3 and TRBJ2-7; 10 bases fit TRBD2. The V gene end was trimmed by 9 bases and the J gene end by 7 bases; junction bases not matched to a gene: 9. The length of the CDR3 is 13 residues. The germline V gene has CDR1 SGHTA and CDR2 FQGTGA. The CDR3 bases are TGTGCCAGGGTGGGGCTAGCGGGAGTTGAGCAGTACTTC. Translated: CARVGLAGVEQYF.

The chain has TRBV21-1 and TRBJ1-5; TRBD1 was called by the table and not checked on the DNA. TRBV21-1 is shown as a pseudogene. This CDR3 region has 17 residues. In nucleotides, the CDR3 is TGTGCCAGCATCGTTAGAGACAGGGGCTTTTTTGATCAGCCCCAGCATTTT. Protein sequence: CASIVRDRGFFDQPQHF.

CDR3 in amino acids: CASSPRASGSYNEQFF. In DNA form, the CDR3 reads TGTGCCAGCTCACCTCGGGCTAGCGGGTCGTACAATGAGCAGTTCTTC. This chain links TRBV18 with TRBJ2-1; 8 bases map to TRBD2. CDR1 is KGHSH, CDR2 LQKENI, per germline. The CDR3 totals 16 residues. V lost 3 bases, J lost 4 bases, and 8 bases stayed unmatched.

This chain connects TRBV9 to TRBJ2-7; TRBD2 matches 14 bases. The trim removed 4 bases at V and 9 bases at J, leaving 15 bases unmatched. The CDR3 has 17 amino acids. Germline V gene lookup returns CDR1 SGDLS and CDR2 YYNGEE. CDR3 sequence reads: CASSPGLAGASTEGQYF. In nucleotides, the CDR3 is TGTGCCAGCAGCCCGGGACTAGCGGGGGCCTCAACGGAGGGGCAGTACTTC.

This clone was recorded a few times. The chain joins TRBV28 to TRBJ2-2; 9 bases map to TRBD2. The CDR3 runs 15 residues. The germline gives CDR1 MDHEN, CDR2 SYDVKM. After removal of 5 bases from V and 6 bases from J, the junction contained 7 bases not matched to a gene. CDR3 residues: CASSISGSPAGELFF. CDR3 nucleotides: TGTGCCAGCAGTATTAGCGGGAGTCCCGCCGGGGAGCTGTTTTTT.